The TCR beta chain under discussion was sequenced for a study of blood T cell repertoires in COVID-19. Study-level background: The cDNA or gDNA used as material had been derived from T cells, B-cell-depleted T cells, or PBMCs.

A Seattle source enrolled patients during active infection and followed them longitudinally. Germline assignment: CDR1 SGHRS and CDR2 YFSETQ. This CDR3 is 14 amino acids long. Trimming took 7 bases from V and 3 from J, leaving 13 bases between them. Only one count was recorded for this clone. Sequenced by immunoSEQ multiplex PCR; TCRdb stores in-frame clones only, minus some. Found here are some 300,000 clones, just under 90% of them singletons; the top ten hold around 5.8%. The sequence derives from a woman between 45 and 65 years old with COVID-19, enrolled during active disease. The material sequenced was peripheral blood. This chain joins TRBV5-1 and TRBJ1-4, with D perhaps TRBD1 (5 bases). The DNA of the CDR3 is TGCGCCAGCGCTAGGGGATCGGCTAATGAAAAACTGTTTTTT. This translates into CASARGSANEKLFF.